This TCR beta chain was captured by sequencing in a study of shared clonotypes between healthy human individuals. Study-level points and caveats: A few donors showed sharing of approximately 4.7% of naive CD4 clonotypes.

Comments on this clone: No antigen is known for it.

Profiled with immunoSEQ multiplex PCR; TCRdb holds only in-frame clones, not every one. The sample yields more than 1.2 million clones, approximately 98.5% seen once. This sequence was found in a man aged 25 to 45 in good health. Sequencing used naive CD4+ T cells sorted from blood. Subset described: CD45RA+ positively selected.

The CDR3 region is CASSGLAVLTDTQYF. DNA for the CDR3: TGTGCCAGCAGCGGACTAGCGGTACTCACAGATACGCAGTATTTT. The chain has TRBV9 and TRBJ2-3; TRBD2 matches at 9 bases. Per germline, CDR1 SGDLS and CDR2 YYNGEE. The CDR3 sequence is 15 residues long. Losses at the gene ends were 3 bases for V and 2 bases for J; bases not matched to a gene: 4.